This TCR beta chain was observed in a study of shared clonotypes between healthy human individuals. Selected positively for CCR7 and CD45RO-negative, naive CD8 cells excluded terminally differentiated effector memory CD45RA+ cells. Germline-derived CDR1 and CDR2 are SGHRS and YFSETQ. Trimming removed 0 bases from V and 4 bases from J, with 10 bases in between. The CDR3 runs 15 residues. Produced via immunoSEQ multiplex PCR; TCRdb's table is partial and in-frame only. This sample yields millions of clones, of which about 93% are seen a single time; 1.5% to 2% belongs to the top ten. Sequenced material: naive CD8+ T cells from PBMCs. This rearrangement joins TRBV5-1 to TRBJ2-2, with D unresolved. The TCR originated in a man between 18 and 29 years old in good health. Some clones in this sample may be carry-over from other donors' samples. CDR3 in amino acids: CASSLAPDFTGELFF. As DNA, the CDR3 is TGCGCCAGCAGCTTGGCCCCAGATTTCACCGGGGAGCTGTTTTTT.